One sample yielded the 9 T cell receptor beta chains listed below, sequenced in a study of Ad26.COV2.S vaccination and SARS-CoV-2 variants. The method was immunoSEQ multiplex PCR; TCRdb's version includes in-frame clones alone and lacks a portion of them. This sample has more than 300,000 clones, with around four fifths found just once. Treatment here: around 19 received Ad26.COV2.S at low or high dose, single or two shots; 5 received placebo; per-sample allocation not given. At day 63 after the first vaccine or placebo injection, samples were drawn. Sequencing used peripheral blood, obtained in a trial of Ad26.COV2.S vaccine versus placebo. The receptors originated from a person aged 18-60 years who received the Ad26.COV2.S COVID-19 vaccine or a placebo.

In DNA, the CDR3 is TGCGCCAGCAGCTTGGAGGCAGGGGGTCAGCCCCAGCATTTT. Protein sequence: CASSLEAGGQPQHF. V gene TRBV5-1 combines with J gene TRBJ1-5; TRBD1 aligns across 7 bases. The ends lost 0 bases at V and 6 bases at J; junction bases unmatched: 3. The CDR3 has 14 residues. Germline V lookup: CDR1 SGHRS, CDR2 YFSETQ.

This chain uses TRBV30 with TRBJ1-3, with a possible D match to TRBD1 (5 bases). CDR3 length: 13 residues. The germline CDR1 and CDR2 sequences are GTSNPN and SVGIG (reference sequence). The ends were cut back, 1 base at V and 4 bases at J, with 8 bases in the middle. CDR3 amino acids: CAWSGDSGNTIYF. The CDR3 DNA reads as TGTGCCTGGAGTGGAGACAGCGGAAACACCATATATTTT. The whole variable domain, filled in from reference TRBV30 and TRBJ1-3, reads SQTIHQWPATLVQPVGSPLSLECTVEGTSNPNLYWYRQAAGRGLQLLFYSVGIGQISSEVPQNLSASRPQDRQFILSSKKLLLSDSGFYLCAWSGDSGNTIYFGEGSWLTVV.

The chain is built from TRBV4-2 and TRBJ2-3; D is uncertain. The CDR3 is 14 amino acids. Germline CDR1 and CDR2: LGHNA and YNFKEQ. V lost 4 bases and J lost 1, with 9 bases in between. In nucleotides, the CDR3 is TGTGCCAGCAGCCCCGCTATCGGCACAGATACGCAGTATTTT. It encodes CASSPAIGTDTQYF.

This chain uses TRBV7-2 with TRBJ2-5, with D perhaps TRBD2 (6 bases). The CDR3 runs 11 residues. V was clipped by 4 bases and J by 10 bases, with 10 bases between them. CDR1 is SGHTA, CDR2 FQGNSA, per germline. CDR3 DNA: TGTGCCAGCAGCTCTGTCGGGGGCCAGTACTTC. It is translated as CASSSVGGQYF.

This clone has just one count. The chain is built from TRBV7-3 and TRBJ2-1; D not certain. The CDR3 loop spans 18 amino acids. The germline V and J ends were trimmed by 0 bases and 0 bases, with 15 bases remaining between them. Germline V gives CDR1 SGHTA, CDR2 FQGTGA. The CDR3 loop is CASSLTGWAESSYNEQFF. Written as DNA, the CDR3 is TGTGCCAGCAGCTTAACGGGGTGGGCGGAAAGCTCCTACAATGAGCAGTTCTTC. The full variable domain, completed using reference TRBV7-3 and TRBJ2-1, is GAGVSQTPSNKVTEKGKYVELRCDPISGHTALYWYRQSLGQGPEFLIYFQGTGAADDSGLPNDRFFAVRPEGSVSTLKIQRTERGDSAVYLCASSLTGWAESSYNEQFFGPGTRLTVL.

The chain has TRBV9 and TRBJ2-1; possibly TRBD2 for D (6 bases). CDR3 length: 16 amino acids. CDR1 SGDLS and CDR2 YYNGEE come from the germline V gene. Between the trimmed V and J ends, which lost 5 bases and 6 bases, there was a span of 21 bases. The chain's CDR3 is CASRPVGTAVINEQFF. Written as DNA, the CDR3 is TGTGCCAGCAGGCCCGTTGGGACTGCGGTCATCAATGAGCAGTTCTTC.

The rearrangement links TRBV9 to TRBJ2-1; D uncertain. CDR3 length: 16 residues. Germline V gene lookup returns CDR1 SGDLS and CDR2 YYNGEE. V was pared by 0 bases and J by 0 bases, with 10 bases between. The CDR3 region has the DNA TGTGCCAGCAGCGTAGGAGCCGGGTCCTCCTACAATGAGCAGTTCTTC. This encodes CASSVGAGSSYNEQFF.

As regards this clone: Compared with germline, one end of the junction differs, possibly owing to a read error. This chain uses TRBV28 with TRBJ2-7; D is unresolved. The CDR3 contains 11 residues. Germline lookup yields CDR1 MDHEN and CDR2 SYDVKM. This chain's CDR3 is CASSLKRFVDF. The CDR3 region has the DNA TGTGCCAGCAGCTTAAAAAGATTTGTGGACTTC.

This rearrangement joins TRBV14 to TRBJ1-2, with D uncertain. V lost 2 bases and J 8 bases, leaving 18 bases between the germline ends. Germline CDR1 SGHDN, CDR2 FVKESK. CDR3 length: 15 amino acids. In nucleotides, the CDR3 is TGTGCCAGCAGCCAATTTATTAGTGACTACGGGGGCTACACCTTC. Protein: CASSQFISDYGGYTF.